Listed below are T cell receptor beta chains from one sample, sequenced in a study of T cells in localized non-small cell lung cancer. Data came from immunoSEQ multiplex PCR; TCRdb stores just in-frame clones and leaves some out. Counted here are around 15,000 clones, 85% to 90% occurring once; the ten biggest clones make up about 1.1%. This material consisted of peripheral blood mononuclear cells, taken before any cancer treatment. The origin of the receptors is a woman between 35 and 75 years old with stage III lung adenocarcinoma. The CDR3 runs from the conserved cysteine through the conserved F or W. A D gene is named only where the DNA matches it firmly. Some rows have no size entry. The others give once, few or many, or a class for an expanded clone.

CDR3 DNA: TGCGCCAGCAGCCGCATCGTGGGCGGGGAGCTGTTTTTT
CDR3 protein: CASSRIVGGELFF
clone size: .
V gene: TRBV4-1
J gene: TRBJ2-2
D gene: .

CDR3 DNA: TGTGCCAGCAGTACCCGGGACTTAACTTACGAGCAGTACTTC
CDR3 protein: CASSTRDLTYEQYF
clone size: .
V gene: TRBV28
J gene: TRBJ2-7
D gene: .

CDR3 DNA: TGTGCCAGCAGTTACTCAAGGGGGCCCCTGACCTACGAGCAGTACTTC
CDR3 protein: CASSYSRGPLTYEQYF
clone size: .
V gene: TRBV6-5
J gene: TRBJ2-7
D gene: TRBD1

CDR3 DNA: TGTGCCAGCAGCTTAGAAGGCCTAGCGGGAGGGCCGAGCACAGATACGCAGTATTTT
CDR3 protein: CASSLEGLAGGPSTDTQYF
clone size: .
V gene: TRBV11-3
J gene: TRBJ2-3
D gene: TRBD2

CDR3 DNA: TGTGCCAGCAGTTGGCGGGAAGGAGGCACAGATACGCAGTATTTT
CDR3 protein: CASSWREGGTDTQYF
clone size: .
V gene: TRBV6-6
J gene: TRBJ2-3
D gene: .

CDR3 DNA: TGCGCCAGCTGGACTAGCGGGAGCACAGATACGCAGTATTTT
CDR3 protein: CASWTSGSTDTQYF
clone size: .
V gene: TRBV5-1
J gene: TRBJ2-3
D gene: TRBD2

CDR3 DNA: TGTGCCATCAGTGATTATGAGGACGCTCAGTACTTC
CDR3 protein: CAISDYEDAQYF
clone size: once
V gene: TRBV10-3
J gene: TRBJ2-7
D gene: .

CDR3 DNA: TGTGCCAGCAGCTTGGGGCGGGGGGCGGTCACCGGGGAGCTGTTTTTT
CDR3 protein: CASSLGRGAVTGELFF
clone size: .
V gene: TRBV7-2
J gene: TRBJ2-2
D gene: TRBD2

CDR3 DNA: TGTGCCAGCAGTGCCCCGGGACAGAGCTCCTACGAGCAGTACTTC
CDR3 protein: CASSAPGQSSYEQYF
clone size: .
V gene: TRBV6-1
J gene: TRBJ2-7
D gene: TRBD1

CDR3 DNA: TGTGCCAGCAGCTTAGCCGGGACAGGGGGGGGACAACCCTACAATGAGCAGTTCTTC
CDR3 protein: CASSLAGTGGGQPYNEQFF
clone size: once
V gene: TRBV11-2
J gene: TRBJ2-1
D gene: TRBD1

CDR3 DNA: TGTGCCAGCAGCCAAGTTGCGGGACAGGGACCGGGTGAGCAGTACTTC
CDR3 protein: CASSQVAGQGPGEQYF
clone size: .
V gene: TRBV4-2
J gene: TRBJ2-7
D gene: TRBD1

CDR3 DNA: TGTGCCAGCAGCTCCCTACAGGGACGTCAGCCCCAGCATTTT
CDR3 protein: CASSSLQGRQPQHF
clone size: .
V gene: TRBV11-2
J gene: TRBJ1-5
D gene: .

CDR3 DNA: TGTGCCAGCAGCCCGACAATGACAGGGCAGACTGAAGCTTTCTTT
CDR3 protein: CASSPTMTGQTEAFF
clone size: .
V gene: TRBV11-2
J gene: TRBJ1-1
D gene: TRBD1

CDR3 DNA: TGCGCCAGCAGCCAAGAGGCAGCGGGGGGGACAGATACGCAGTATTTT
CDR3 protein: CASSQEAAGGTDTQYF
clone size: .
V gene: TRBV4-3
J gene: TRBJ2-3
D gene: TRBD2

CDR3 DNA: TGTGCCCTCGAGGGGGGAAGCAATGAGCAGTTCTTC
CDR3 protein: CALEGGSNEQFF
clone size: .
V gene: TRBV7-2
J gene: TRBJ2-1
D gene: .

CDR3 DNA: TGTGCCAGCGGGGGGACAGCGGATCCCTACGAGCAGTACTTC
CDR3 protein: CASGGTADPYEQYF
clone size: few
V gene: TRBV28
J gene: TRBJ2-7
D gene: .

CDR3 DNA: TGTGCCAGCAGCGTAGAGGGGGTAAAGGGTCAGCCCCAGCATTTT
CDR3 protein: CASSVEGVKGQPQHF
clone size: few
V gene: TRBV9
J gene: TRBJ1-5
D gene: .

CDR3 DNA: TGTGCCAGCAGCCAAGATTACGGGGGCGGTGAGACCCAGTACTTC
CDR3 protein: CASSQDYGGGETQYF
clone size: .
V gene: TRBV14
J gene: TRBJ2-5
D gene: .

CDR3 DNA: TGTGCCAGCAGCTTAATAAGGGAAAACTATGGCTACACCTTC
CDR3 protein: CASSLIRENYGYTF
clone size: few
V gene: TRBV7-2
J gene: TRBJ1-2
D gene: .

CDR3 DNA: TGTGCCAGTAGCCCCGGGGACAGTATCCAAGAGACCCAGTACTTC
CDR3 protein: CASSPGDSIQETQYF
clone size: few
V gene: TRBV19
J gene: TRBJ2-5
D gene: TRBD1

CDR3 DNA: TGTGCCAGCAGCTCCCAGACAGGAACCGGGGAGCTGTTTTTT
CDR3 protein: CASSSQTGTGELFF
clone size: .
V gene: TRBV7-2
J gene: TRBJ2-2
D gene: .

CDR3 DNA: TGTGCCTGGAGTGGTAGGAGCCCCTACGAGCAGTACTTC
CDR3 protein: CAWSGRSPYEQYF
clone size: .
V gene: TRBV30
J gene: TRBJ2-7
D gene: .

CDR3 DNA: TGTGCCAGCAGGGCCAGGGGTGGGGGTACAGATACGCAGTATTTT
CDR3 protein: CASRARGGGTDTQYF
clone size: .
V gene: TRBV6-6
J gene: TRBJ2-3
D gene: .

CDR3 DNA: TGTGCCAGCAGCCGGGAACTACAGGGGCGCGTGAGAGGCTACACCTTC
CDR3 protein: CASSRELQGRVRGYTF
clone size: .
V gene: TRBV5-4
J gene: TRBJ1-2
D gene: TRBD1

CDR3 DNA: TGTGCCAGCGGCGGCAGGATGAACACTGAAGCTTTCTTT
CDR3 protein: CASGGRMNTEAFF
clone size: .
V gene: TRBV2
J gene: TRBJ1-1
D gene: .

CDR3 DNA: TGTGCCAGCAGCCACGATTTACAGGGGAAGGCAACCAATGGCTACACCTTC
CDR3 protein: CASSHDLQGKATNGYTF
clone size: .
V gene: TRBV4-2
J gene: TRBJ1-2
D gene: TRBD1

CDR3 DNA: TGCAGCGTTTCTAACTGGGCTGAAGCTTTCTTT
CDR3 protein: CSVSNWAEAFF
clone size: .
V gene: TRBV29-1
J gene: TRBJ1-1
D gene: .

CDR3 DNA: TGTGCCAGCAGCGTAGACTCGGGGGGACTAGTCAGTGAGCAGTTCTTC
CDR3 protein: CASSVDSGGLVSEQFF
clone size: .
V gene: TRBV9
J gene: TRBJ2-1
D gene: TRBD2

CDR3 DNA: TGTGCCACCAGCAGAGATATCGGCGGGGGTGGGACCCAGTACTTC
CDR3 protein: CATSRDIGGGGTQYF
clone size: .
V gene: TRBV15
J gene: TRBJ2-5
D gene: TRBD2

CDR3 DNA: TGCGCCAGCAGCCCGACTAGCGGGAGAGCCGGGGAGCTGTTTTTT
CDR3 protein: CASSPTSGRAGELFF
clone size: once
V gene: TRBV5-1
J gene: TRBJ2-2
D gene: TRBD2

CDR3 DNA: TGTGCCAGCTCACCCGGACAGGGGAAGACTGAAGCTTTCTTT
CDR3 protein: CASSPGQGKTEAFF
clone size: .
V gene: TRBV18
J gene: TRBJ1-1
D gene: TRBD1

CDR3 DNA: TGTGCCAGCAGCTTAGATGCCTACGAGCAGTACTTC
CDR3 protein: CASSLDAYEQYF
clone size: .
V gene: TRBV11-3
J gene: TRBJ2-7
D gene: .

CDR3 DNA: TGTGCCAGCAGCTTATTCTGGGAAAGGAACACTGAAGCTTTCTTT
CDR3 protein: CASSLFWERNTEAFF
clone size: once
V gene: TRBV5-5
J gene: TRBJ1-1
D gene: .

CDR3 DNA: TGTGCCAGCAGTGTTGCGGGGGGGCAGTACGAGCAGTACTTC
CDR3 protein: CASSVAGGQYEQYF
clone size: .
V gene: TRBV2
J gene: TRBJ2-7
D gene: TRBD2

CDR3 DNA: TGTGCCTGGAGTGAAGGATACAATGAGCAGTTCTTC
CDR3 protein: CAWSEGYNEQFF
clone size: once
V gene: TRBV30
J gene: TRBJ2-1
D gene: .

CDR3 DNA: TGCGCCAGCAGCTTGGGACAGACCAACACTGAAGCTTTCTTT
CDR3 protein: CASSLGQTNTEAFF
clone size: .
V gene: TRBV5-1
J gene: TRBJ1-1
D gene: .

CDR3 DNA: TGTGCCAGCAGCTTACGGACACCTCGGGGCAATCAGCCCCAGCATTTT
CDR3 protein: CASSLRTPRGNQPQHF
clone size: few
V gene: TRBV7-9
J gene: TRBJ1-5
D gene: .

CDR3 DNA: TGTGCCAGCAAAGGGGGACAGGTTTATGGCTACACCTTC
CDR3 protein: CASKGGQVYGYTF
clone size: .
V gene: TRBV6-6
J gene: TRBJ1-2
D gene: TRBD1

CDR3 DNA: TGTGCCAGCAGTTTAGACAGGGGCAATCAGCCCCAGCATTTT
CDR3 protein: CASSLDRGNQPQHF
clone size: .
V gene: TRBV6-1
J gene: TRBJ1-5
D gene: TRBD1

CDR3 DNA: TGCGCCAGCAGCTTGGGAGAGCGGGGCTACACCTTC
CDR3 protein: CASSLGERGYTF
clone size: .
V gene: TRBV5-1
J gene: TRBJ1-2
D gene: .

CDR3 DNA: TGTGCCAGCAGCTTCGGCGGGAGGACCCCTGGCACAGATACGCAGTATTTT
CDR3 protein: CASSFGGRTPGTDTQYF
clone size: .
V gene: TRBV11-3
J gene: TRBJ2-3
D gene: TRBD2

CDR3 DNA: TGTGCCAGCAGTTACTCGGGGGGTTGGGAGACCCAGTACTTC
CDR3 protein: CASSYSGGWETQYF
clone size: .
V gene: TRBV6-5
J gene: TRBJ2-5
D gene: .

CDR3 DNA: TGTGCCAGCAGTGAATACCCTTCTTCAAATGGCTACACCTTC
CDR3 protein: CASSEYPSSNGYTF
clone size: .
V gene: TRBV25-1
J gene: TRBJ1-2
D gene: .

CDR3 DNA: TGTGCCAGCAGCGTAGTGGACAGGGGTTCCCCCACTGGCTACACCTTC
CDR3 protein: CASSVVDRGSPTGYTF
clone size: .
V gene: TRBV9
J gene: TRBJ1-2
D gene: TRBD1

CDR3 DNA: TGTGCCAGCAGCTTAGGCAGGGGGCGCATCACTGGGGCCAACGTCCTGACTTTC
CDR3 protein: CASSLGRGRITGANVLTF
clone size: .
V gene: TRBV7-2
J gene: TRBJ2-6
D gene: TRBD1

CDR3 DNA: TGTGCCAGCAGCGTAGATGAAGGCGGCTCACCCCTCCACTTT
CDR3 protein: CASSVDEGGSPLHF
clone size: .
V gene: TRBV9
J gene: TRBJ1-6
D gene: .

CDR3 DNA: TGTGCCAGCAGCGCTAGGGGGGAGCAGTTCTTC
CDR3 protein: CASSARGEQFF
clone size: .
V gene: TRBV2
J gene: TRBJ2-1
D gene: .

CDR3 DNA: TGTGCCAGCATCCGGGAGGGGGGCCTTTCAGATACGCAGTATTTT
CDR3 protein: CASIREGGLSDTQYF
clone size: .
V gene: TRBV5-6
J gene: TRBJ2-3
D gene: TRBD2

CDR3 DNA: TGTGCCATCAGTGAGAGCGGGAGGGCCCCTCGTGCCCTTGAGCAGTTCTTC
CDR3 protein: CAISESGRAPRALEQFF
clone size: .
V gene: TRBV10-3
J gene: TRBJ2-1
D gene: TRBD2

CDR3 DNA: TGTGCCAGCAGGCTCCTCTATGGCTACACCTTC
CDR3 protein: CASRLLYGYTF
clone size: .
V gene: TRBV2
J gene: TRBJ1-2
D gene: .

CDR3 DNA: TGTGCCAGCTCACTAGACAGGGCCCTCAATGAAAAACTGTTTTTT
CDR3 protein: CASSLDRALNEKLFF
clone size: .
V gene: TRBV18
J gene: TRBJ1-4
D gene: TRBD1

CDR3 DNA: TGTGCCAGCGGGCAGCGGAAAACGAACACAGATACGCAGTATTTT
CDR3 protein: CASGQRKTNTDTQYF
clone size: .
V gene: TRBV2
J gene: TRBJ2-3
D gene: .

CDR3 DNA: TGTGCCAGCAGCCAAGATCAGAGCTCGTACGGGGAGCTGTTTTTT
CDR3 protein: CASSQDQSSYGELFF
clone size: .
V gene: TRBV4-2
J gene: TRBJ2-2
D gene: .

CDR3 DNA: TGCGCCAGCAGCTTATTCGGGACTAGTTACAATGAGCAGTTCTTC
CDR3 protein: CASSLFGTSYNEQFF
clone size: .
V gene: TRBV5-1
J gene: TRBJ2-1
D gene: TRBD2